This T cell receptor beta chain was sequenced during a study of cytomegalovirus exposure and HLA in healthy donors. 13 Jbeta primers and 60 Vbeta primers were used for the PCR. Profiling relied on immunoSEQ multiplex PCR, and the TCRdb table lists in-frame clones only, not all of them. The sample has roughly 200,000 clones, approximately 80% seen once; the top ten hold roughly 0.66%. Study-level results: In a later analysis, common viral pathogens appeared linked to several of the most significant clusters.

With regard to this clone: What it binds is not known.

V was pared by 5 bases and J by 14 bases, with 19 bases between. The germline CDR1 and CDR2 sequences are MDHEN and SYDVKM. The CDR3 spans 14 residues. The sequence was obtained from a boy between 2 and 10 years old in good health and CMV-seronegative. The specimen was PBMCs. The V call is TRBV28, the J call TRBJ1-6; D might be TRBD1 (6 bases). CDR3 DNA: TGTGCCAGCAGTCGTTGGGACACCCATTCGGCCCTCCACTTT. Translated, it gives CASSRWDTHSALHF. The entire variable domain, with the rest obtained from reference TRBV28 and TRBJ1-6, is as follows: DVKVTQSSRYLVKRTGEKVFLECVQDMDHENMFWYRQDPGLGLRLIYFSYDVKMKEKGDIPEGYSVSREKKERFSLILESASTNQTSMYLCASSRWDTHSALHFGNGTRLTVT.